The 2 T cell receptor beta chains below come from one sample, sequenced in a study of OX40 agonist ivuxolimab in advanced cancers. Library construction relied on the immunoSEQ multiplex PCR assay. TCRdb limited this immuneACCESS table to in-frame rearrangements with V and J called. A share of clones is missing; checked studies link under half to unresolved V genes, and the rest is unexplained. The sample has tens of thousands of clones on record, roughly 85% of them singletons. Together, the top ten hold approximately 3.6% of the sample. The sequences come from CD4+ or CD8+ T cells sorted from blood, collected in a trial of the OX40 agonist ivuxolimab. The receptor source for this set is an adult with an advanced solid tumor such as melanoma, head and neck, liver or kidney cancer.

The chain is built from TRBV5-6 and TRBJ2-1, with TRBD2 identical over 10 bases. V shed 1 base, J shed 10 bases, and the junction held 8 bases outside the gene matches. Germline CDR1 SGHDT, CDR2 YYEEEE. The CDR3 runs 15 residues. Here the CDR3 DNA reads TGTGCCAGCAGCTTGAGGCTAGCGGGAGCACGGGAGCAGTTCTTC. It encodes CASSLRLAGAREQFF.

This clone has only one observation. V and J are TRBV2 and TRBJ2-1; 9 nucleotides align to TRBD1. Germline V gene data show CDR1 as SNHLY and CDR2 as FYNNEI. J was trimmed by 16 bases and V by 3 bases; bases with no gene match: 10. The CDR3 covers 13 residues. CDR3 coding DNA: TGTGCCAGCAGTGATTATTCGGAGACAGGGGGATTCTTC. It specifies CASSDYSETGGFF.